A single sample gave rise to the 16 T cell receptor beta chains below, sequenced in a study of blood T cells in healthy people across ages (dated by TCRdb to the mid-2010s). The library relied on 5' RACE. Sequenced on an Illumina HiSeq 2500. A second roughly 6 to 11 cycle PCR used a sample-barcoded 5' primer and a J-beta primer mix. Using fastp trimming at Q25 and MiXCR clonotype assembly, TCRdb reanalyzed the public sequencing data and kept in-frame beta chains. Rows are unified per CDR3 protein, each entry keeping the most common DNA and genes. The sample table lists roughly 700,000 distinct CDR3 sequences, about 25% of them with a count of one. The top ten clones comprise 9.4% of the sample. A further study also used this sample, focusing on T cells of mothers and their children.

Sequencing input: blood. All receptors come from a boy younger than 18 in good health.

This clonotype was picked up a small number of times. The rearrangement uses TRBV5-1 and TRBJ2-1; TRBD2 aligns across 8 bases. The CDR3 contains 16 residues. The germline V gene has CDR1 SGHRS and CDR2 YFSETQ. V lost 0 bases, J lost 2 bases, and 4 bases stayed unmatched. CDR3 amino acids: CASSLGAGGTYNEQFF. DNA for the CDR3: TGCGCCAGCAGCTTGGGGGCGGGAGGCACCTACAATGAGCAGTTCTTC.

Notes on this clonotype: The junction and the germline gene differ at one end; a read error may be behind it. The rearrangement links TRBV6-2 or TRBV6-3 to TRBJ2-5; D unclear. The CDR3 contains 13 residues. Germline V lookup: CDR1 MNHEY, CDR2 SVGEGT. The CDR3 bases are TGTGCCAGCAGTTACTTTCAAAAAGAGACCCAGTATTTC. Protein product: CASSYFQKETQYF.

The rearrangement links TRBV10-1 to TRBJ2-7; D unresolved. Trimming stripped 6 bases from V and 7 bases from J, with 10 bases between. From germline, CDR1 is WNHNN and CDR2 SYGVQD (reference sequence). The CDR3 is 11 amino acids. CDR3 sequence reads: CASSADGEQYF. In DNA form, the CDR3 reads TGCGCCAGCAGCGCAGACGGTGAGCAGTACTTC.

This clonotype was detected a few times. DNA of the CDR3: TGCGCCAGCAGCCACCTTAGGGCCAGCGGCCTATCCGAGCAGTACTTC. Residues: CASSHLRASGLSEQYF. The chain links TRBV4-1 to TRBJ2-7; possible D gene TRBD2, 5 bases. Trimming removed 3 bases at V and 6 bases at J, with 21 bases between. Per the germline V gene, CDR1 is MGHRA and CDR2 is YSYEKL. The CDR3 spans 16 residues.

This clonotype was seen a few times. The CDR3 loop reads CASSLVGGGATYEQYF. The CDR3 DNA reads TGTGCCAGCAGCTTAGTAGGCGGGGGGGCGACCTACGAGCAGTACTTC. The chain recombines TRBV7-2 with TRBJ2-7; TRBD2 agrees at 9 bases. The CDR3 consists of 16 residues. CDR1 and CDR2 from the germline V gene are SGHTA and FQGNSA. The V gene end was trimmed by 1 base and the J gene end by 2 bases; junction bases not matched to a gene: 6.

The chain joins TRBV29-1 to TRBJ1-1, with D perhaps TRBD1 (6 bases). Germline V gene lookup returns CDR1 SQVTM and CDR2 ANQGSEA. This CDR3 comprises 11 residues. V gave up 2 bases and J gave up 10 bases, with 11 bases separating them. CDR3 sequence: CSVERGAGAFF. CDR3 coding DNA: TGCAGCGTTGAACGGGGGGCAGGAGCTTTCTTT.

The chain carries TRBV6-5 and TRBJ1-1; possibly TRBD1 for D (5 bases). Trimming pared 2 bases from V and 4 bases from J, leaving 11 bases between. The germline V gene encodes CDR1 MNHEY and CDR2 SVGAGI. The CDR3 length is 14 residues. CDR3 DNA sequence: TGTGCCAGCAGTTACGCGACAGCCTCCACTGAAGCTTTCTTT. Residues: CASSYATASTEAFF.

This clonotype was counted only a few times. V and J are TRBV20-1 and TRBJ2-2, with 8 positions matching TRBD2. V trimming: 3 bases; J trimming: 2 bases; junction bases outside the gene matches: 5. The CDR3 length is 15 residues. Looked up from germline, CDR1 is DFQATT and CDR2 is SNEGSKA (reference sequence). CDR3 sequence reads: CSARTAGDNTGELFF. CDR3 bases: TGCAGTGCTAGGACAGCGGGGGATAACACCGGGGAGCTGTTTTTT.

The CDR3 bases are TGTGCCAGCAGTTTACTGGGTATACCCTACGAGCAGTACTTC. This encodes CASSLLGIPYEQYF. V gene TRBV27 combines with J gene TRBJ2-7; D gene ambiguous. This CDR3 spans 14 amino acids. Trimming removed 2 bases at V and 2 bases at J, with 10 bases between. Germline CDR1 and CDR2: MNHEY and SMNVEV (reference sequence).

This clonotype has at least ten counts. V is TRBV12-3 or TRBV12-4 and J is TRBJ2-5, with D uncertain. The CDR3 has 13 residues. Trimming stripped 6 bases from V and 5 bases from J, with 13 bases between. The CDR3 DNA is TGTGCCAGCAGCTTATCTGGTCGGGAGACCCAGTACTTC. It translates to CASSLSGRETQYF.

This clonotype came up once. The chain carries TRBV7-2 and TRBJ2-7; 9 nucleotides line up with TRBD1. After removal of 5 bases from V and 2 bases from J, the junction contained 7 bases not matched to a gene. Germline loops: CDR1 SGHTA, CDR2 FQGNSA. This CDR3 region has 15 residues. The CDR3, as DNA: TGTGCCAGCAGCCCCCGGACAGGGGACCCCTACGAGCAGTACTTC. Encoded protein: CASSPRTGDPYEQYF.

The V gene is TRBV12-3 or TRBV12-4, the J gene TRBJ2-5; D is possibly TRBD1 or TRBD2 (5 bases each). The V end was cut by 6 bases, the J end by 3 bases, with 17 bases between. CDR3 length: 15 amino acids. The CDR3 protein is CASSLQGTLKETQYF. The CDR3 DNA follows: TGTGCCAGCAGCCTTCAAGGGACGTTAAAAGAGACCCAGTACTTC.

This chain connects TRBV27 to TRBJ2-1; 9 bases map to TRBD2. This CDR3 contains 21 residues. The germline CDR1 and CDR2 sequences are MNHEY and SMNVEV (reference sequence). Trimming at V came to 4 bases and at J to 0 bases, leaving 19 bases not matched to a gene. The CDR3 spells CASSSLGGAGGVFSSYNEQFF. The CDR3 DNA is TGTGCCAGCAGTTCCCTTGGGGGAGCGGGGGGCGTCTTTAGCTCCTACAATGAGCAGTTCTTC.

The chain joins TRBV28 to TRBJ1-4; 7 nucleotides agree with TRBD1. The CDR3 is 15 amino acids. The junction had 7 bases not matched to a gene; V was cut back by 2 bases and J by 7 bases. The germline gives CDR1 MDHEN, CDR2 SYDVKM. The CDR3 spells CASSLGQARSEKLFF. In DNA, the CDR3 is TGTGCCAGCAGTTTAGGACAGGCAAGAAGTGAAAAACTGTTTTTT.

This clonotype was recorded a few times. V and J are TRBV11-2 and TRBJ2-5, with D perhaps matching TRBD1 (6 bases). Judging by the DNA end, TRBJ2-7 fits better; the J call may be wrong. Germline lookup yields CDR1 SGHAT and CDR2 FQNNGV. The CDR3 consists of 14 residues. The CDR3 bases are TGTGCCAGCAGCACAACAGGGTTATCCTACGAGCAGTACTTC. It specifies CASSTTGLSYEQYF.

This sequence joins TRBV9 and TRBJ2-1, with D possibly being TRBD2 (6 bases). Trimming took 0 bases from V and 4 from J, leaving 11 bases between them. CDR3 length: 15 amino acids. Germline CDR1 SGDLS, CDR2 YYNGEE. The CDR3 here is CASSVDTSRYNEQFF. CDR3 bases: TGTGCCAGCAGCGTAGACACTAGCCGGTACAATGAGCAGTTCTTC.